This is a list of T cell receptor beta chains from one sample in a study of identical twins. TCRdb ran MiXCR on the 5' RACE reads and lists one entry per CDR3 protein. The data contain about 700,000 distinct CDR3 sequences, 8.6% of them singletons. The sample also formed part of further work on yellow fever vaccine responses in identical twins.

Sample: PBMCs. The receptor source for this set is a woman aged 18-29 years in good health. Each CDR3 is given with its conserved first and last residue. D genes are given only for firm matches. A clone size is listed for some rows: how often the clone was seen (once, few, many), or a class if it is expanded.

clone_size	v_call	d_call	j_call	cdr3_aa	cdr3_nt
once	TRBV11-3	TRBD1	TRBJ2-5	CASSEHPGQNAETQYF	TGTGCCAGCAGCGAACACCCGGGACAGAATGCGGAGACCCAGTACTTC
.	TRBV7-8	TRBD2	TRBJ2-5	CASSLGRREGLKETQYF	TGTGCCAGCAGCTTAGGAAGGCGGGAGGGCCTAAAAGAGACCCAGTACTTC
.	TRBV2	TRBD2	TRBJ2-3	CAFSFVMGGSLVDTQYF	TGTGCCTTCAGTTTCGTCATGGGGGGGTCACTGGTAGATACGCAGTATTTT
.	TRBV7-9	.	TRBJ2-3	CASSQILWGTSTDTQYF	TGTGCCAGCAGCCAAATACTGTGGGGGACTAGCACAGATACGCAGTATTTT
few	TRBV7-8	TRBD2	TRBJ2-1	CASSRRSGTNDNEQFF	TGTGCCAGCAGCCGACGGTCCGGGACTAACGACAATGAGCAGTTCTTC
.	TRBV30	.	TRBJ2-3	CAWSPGASRDTQYF	TGTGCCTGGAGCCCTGGCGCTTCCAGGGATACGCAGTATTTT
few	TRBV7-9	TRBD1	TRBJ2-7	CASSYTGVHEQYF	TGTGCCAGCAGCTATACAGGGGTGCACGAGCAGTACTTC
many	TRBV5-1	.	TRBJ2-1	CASSLGLGEFF	TGCGCCAGCAGCCTGGGGTTGGGGGAGTTCTTC
few	TRBV2	.	TRBJ1-1	CASITTYMNTEAFF	TGTGCCAGCATAACAACTTACATGAACACTGAAGCTTTCTTT
few	TRBV6-5	TRBD1	TRBJ1-2	CASSYFQGANGYTF	TGTGCCAGCAGTTATTTTCAGGGGGCGAATGGCTACACCTTC
few	TRBV4-3	TRBD1	TRBJ2-5	CASSLGQGAQETQYF	TGCGCCAGCAGCCTGGGACAGGGGGCTCAAGAGACCCAGTACTTC
many	TRBV27	TRBD2	TRBJ2-1	CASSPILADLYNEQFF	TGTGCCAGCAGTCCAATCCTAGCGGACCTCTACAATGAGCAGTTCTTC
few	TRBV5-6	.	TRBJ2-3	CASSSQGFETDTQYF	TGTGCCAGCAGCTCTCAGGGGTTTGAGACAGATACGCAGTATTTT